The sequence of this TCR beta chain was determined in a study of blood T cell repertoires in COVID-19. Whole-study context: PBMCs, B-cell-depleted T cells, or T cells were the source of the cDNA or gDNA that made up the material.

Method: immunoSEQ multiplex PCR; TCRdb's copy keeps in-frame clones and lacks some. The sample comprises approximately 84,000 clones, more than 65% of which are singletons, and roughly 15% rests with the top ten. The CDR3 is made up of 15 amino acids. CDR1 and CDR2 (germline): LNHNV, YYDKDF (reference sequence). V shed 0 bases and J shed 2 bases, with 10 bases lying between them. What was sequenced was peripheral blood. The TCR was taken from a human donor in a cohort sampled during active COVID-19. The chain joins TRBV15 to TRBJ1-1; D is ambiguous. The CDR3, as DNA: TGTGCCACCAGCAGAGAAGCGGGAATTAACACTGAAGCTTTCTTT. It codes for CATSREAGINTEAFF.